The 20 T cell receptor beta chains in this list originate from one sample, sequenced in a study of Tregs in tolerant kidney transplant recipients. Sequencing was performed with immunoSEQ multiplex PCR; in TCRdb, only in-frame clones are kept and a portion is missing. The sample has approximately 260,000 clones; 80% to 85% are singletons. The sample comprised CD4+ T cells from blood. The receptors stem from a human donor in good health.

The chain recombines TRBV5-4 with TRBJ1-4, with 9 positions matching TRBD1. V dropped 2 bases and J dropped 8; count of bases not matched to a gene: 13. The V gene's germline CDR1 is SGHNT and CDR2 YYREEE (reference sequence). The CDR3 contains 17 residues. Here the CDR3 DNA reads TGTGCCAGCAGCTTAGGCGGGCGACAGGGGGTGGGAGAAAAACTGTTTTTT. Its protein is CASSLGGRQGVGEKLFF.

This clone has only a few counts. V is TRBV7-2 and J is TRBJ2-1; the match to TRBD2 covers 7 bases. The CDR3 runs 15 residues. The ends lost 5 bases at V and 7 bases at J; junction bases unmatched: 11. Germline V gene lookup returns CDR1 SGHTA and CDR2 FQGNSA. The chain's CDR3 is CASSPGGNIANEQFF. CDR3 sequence (DNA): TGTGCCAGCAGCCCCGGGGGGAATATTGCGAATGAGCAGTTCTTC. The full variable domain, with the rest looked up from reference TRBV7-2 and TRBJ2-1, is GAGVSQSPSNKVTEKGKDVELRCDPISGHTALYWYRQSLGQGLEFLIYFQGNSAPDKSGLPSDRFSAERTGGSVSTLTIQRTQQEDSAVYLCASSPGGNIANEQFFGPGTRLTVL.

A remark on this clone: Other DNA variants within this sample encode the same CDR3. This chain connects TRBV5-1 to TRBJ1-1, with D unclear. Per germline, CDR1 SGHRS and CDR2 YFSETQ. The CDR3 loop spans 14 amino acids. V dropped 0 bases and J dropped 6 bases, with 12 bases sitting between them. Here the CDR3 reads CASSLGHPGAEAFF. CDR3 bases: TGCGCCAGCAGCTTGGGTCACCCCGGGGCTGAAGCTTTCTTT.

The rearrangement links TRBV29-1 to TRBJ2-3, with TRBD2 identical over 7 bases. In germline, CDR1 is SQVTM, CDR2 ANQGSEA. The CDR3 covers 16 residues. The trim removed 4 bases at V and 0 bases at J, leaving 10 bases unmatched. The CDR3 bases are TGCAGCGTTGCAGATTATAGCGGGTCTAGCACAGATACGCAGTATTTT. Encoded protein: CSVADYSGSSTDTQYF.

This clone was counted a single time. J is TRBJ2-7 and V is TRBV5-1, with 12 bases aligning to TRBD2. CDR1 SGHRS and CDR2 YFSETQ come from the germline V gene. V shed 3 bases, J shed 3 bases, and the junction held 7 bases outside the gene matches. The CDR3 totals 16 residues. CDR3 loop: CASSSLAGGTYYEQYF. CDR3 coding DNA: TGCGCCAGCAGCTCCCTAGCGGGGGGGACTTACTACGAGCAGTACTTC.

This chain uses TRBV4-1 with TRBJ1-6, with D possibly being TRBD1 (6 bases). In germline, CDR1 is MGHRA, CDR2 YSYEKL. V lost 4 bases and J 5 bases, leaving 12 bases between the germline ends. The CDR3 contains 15 residues. The CDR3 reads CASSPRTVNNSPLHF. Written as DNA, the CDR3 is TGCGCCAGCAGCCCCAGGACAGTTAATAATTCACCCCTCCACTTT.

The chain couples TRBV30 to TRBJ1-6; perhaps TRBD1 as D (5 bases). CDR3 length equals 16 residues. CDR1 and CDR2 (germline): GTSNPN, SVGIG (reference sequence). V was clipped by 3 bases and J by 9 bases, with 21 bases between them. The CDR3 DNA reads as TGTGCCTGGAGCCTTGAAGGGACCTATAGGGGTTCACCCCTCCACTTT. It codes for CAWSLEGTYRGSPLHF.

J is TRBJ2-5 and V is TRBV19; 15 bases align to TRBD2. CDR1 and CDR2 (germline): LNHDA, SQIVND (reference sequence). The CDR3 spans 17 residues. After removal of 1 base from V and 5 bases from J, the junction contained 5 bases not matched to a gene. The CDR3 sequence: CASSIVGLAGGRETQYF. The CDR3 DNA reads TGTGCCAGTAGTATAGTGGGACTAGCGGGAGGCCGGGAGACCCAGTACTTC.

The chain is built from TRBV4-1 and TRBJ2-2; perhaps D is TRBD1 or TRBD2 (6 bases each). CDR3 size: 16 residues. The germline CDR1 and CDR2 sequences are MGHRA and YSYEKL. The germline V and J ends were trimmed by 0 bases and 3 bases, with 11 bases remaining between them. The CDR3 region has the DNA TGCGCCAGCAGCCAAGATCCCGGGGGCTACACCGGGGAGCTGTTTTTT. Translation: CASSQDPGGYTGELFF.

V is TRBV6-1 and J is TRBJ1-1; TRBD1 aligns across 8 bases. The CDR3 covers 15 residues. Looked up from germline, CDR1 is MNHNS and CDR2 is SASEGT. Trimming took 7 bases from V and 4 from J; bases not matched to a gene: 11. The CDR3 protein is CASTPEGQGGTEAFF. The CDR3 DNA reads TGTGCCAGCACGCCGGAAGGACAGGGCGGCACTGAAGCTTTCTTT.

The chain joins TRBV6-5 to TRBJ2-7; tentative D call: TRBD1 (6 bases). Germline CDR1 reads MNHEY; CDR2 reads SVGAGI. V was pared by 6 bases and J by 3 bases, with 9 bases between. The CDR3 loop spans 12 amino acids. CDR3 in DNA: TGTGCCAGCAGGAAACAGGGCTACGAGCAGTACTTC. Translated: CASRKQGYEQYF.

This rearrangement joins TRBV6-1 to TRBJ1-5; a weak D match, TRBD1 (5 bases). The CDR3 loop spans 17 amino acids. The V gene's germline CDR1 is MNHNS and CDR2 SASEGT. Between the trimmed V and J ends, which lost 3 bases and 0 bases, there was a span of 15 bases. CDR3 sequence reads: CASSDPPGQASNQPQHF. The CDR3 nucleotides are TGTGCCAGCAGTGATCCCCCGGGGCAGGCTAGCAATCAGCCCCAGCATTTT.

The CDR3 DNA reads TGTGCCAGCAGCCAAGGTGGGTCGAGGGCTCGGGGGAACACTGAAGCTTTCTTT. It is translated as CASSQGGSRARGNTEAFF. The chain has TRBV4-2 and TRBJ1-1; D unresolved. The CDR3 consists of 18 residues. Trimming left V 1 base short and J 1 base short, with 19 bases between. Germline V gene data show CDR1 as LGHNA and CDR2 as YNFKEQ.

This rearrangement joins TRBV27 to TRBJ2-3; D is ambiguous. V gave up 6 bases and J gave up 5 bases, with 12 bases separating them. The CDR3 has 13 residues. Germline loops: CDR1 MNHEY, CDR2 SMNVEV (reference sequence). The CDR3 sequence: CASSLQWGDTQYF. The CDR3 DNA sequence: TGTGCCAGCAGCTTGCAATGGGGAGATACGCAGTATTTT.

The chain uses TRBV27 and TRBJ2-5; 8 positions match TRBD1. This CDR3 has 14 amino acids. The germline gives CDR1 MNHEY, CDR2 SMNVEV (reference sequence). V trimming: 5 bases; J trimming: 5 bases; junction bases outside the gene matches: 7. CDR3 sequence reads: CASSPIRGRETQYF. The CDR3 nucleotides read TGTGCCAGCAGTCCCATCAGGGGGCGCGAGACCCAGTACTTC.

As to this clone: One end of the junction is discordant with germline, which a read error may explain. The chain joins TRBV7-7 to TRBJ2-3; TRBD2 matches 10 bases. The CDR3 sequence is 15 residues long. The V gene's germline CDR1 is SSHAT and CDR2 FNYEAQ (reference sequence). The DNA for the CDR3 is TGTGCTAGCAGCTTAGGAGCGGGGGGGACAGATACGCAGTATTTT. Translation: CASSLGAGGTDTQYF.

The chain carries TRBV18 and TRBJ2-1; D not resolved. V was clipped by 1 base and J by 8 bases, with 12 bases between them. Germline loops: CDR1 KGHSH, CDR2 LQKENI. This CDR3 comprises 14 residues. In DNA, the CDR3 is TGTGCCAGCTCACCACTTCTCCAAGCCGATGAGCAGTTCTTC. It codes for CASSPLLQADEQFF.

The chain couples TRBV11-2 to TRBJ1-5; no clear D. Trimming removed 4 bases at V and 1 base at J, with 8 bases between. Germline V lookup: CDR1 SGHAT, CDR2 FQNNGV. This CDR3 has 14 residues. CDR3 sequence: CASSSPGSNQPQHF. DNA of the CDR3: TGTGCCAGCAGCTCCCCCGGCAGCAATCAGCCCCAGCATTTT.

The chain uses TRBV19 and TRBJ2-3; weak D call: TRBD2 (5 bases). CDR3 size: 12 residues. V was cut by 6 bases and J by 4 bases, with 8 bases left in between. CDR1 and CDR2 (germline): LNHDA, SQIVND (reference sequence). The CDR3 sequence: CASSRRSDTQYF. The CDR3 nucleotides read TGTGCCAGTAGCAGGAGGTCAGATACGCAGTATTTT.

The V gene is TRBV7-6, the J gene TRBJ2-7; 9 bases align to TRBD2. J gave up 5 bases and V 1 base, and 3 bases lay outside the gene matches. This CDR3 spans 14 amino acids. Germline-derived CDR1 and CDR2 are SGHVS and FNYEAQ. Here the CDR3 reads CASSLGSGGHEQYF. The CDR3 DNA follows: TGTGCCAGCAGCTTAGGTAGCGGGGGACACGAGCAGTACTTC. Filled out from reference TRBV7-6 and TRBJ2-7, the complete variable domain reads GAGVSQSPRYKVTKRGQDVALRCDPISGHVSLYWYRQALGQGPEFLTYFNYEAQQDKSGLPNDRFSAERPEGSISTLTIQRTEQRDSAMYRCASSLGSGGHEQYFGPGTRLTVT.